This passage covers 29 T cell receptor beta chains from one sample sequenced in a study of T cells in Graves' hyperthyroidism and ophthalmopathy (dated by TCRdb to the late 2010s). Libraries were built with multiplex PCR. The sequencing machine was an Illumina HiSeq 2000. Amplification of TCR beta CDR3 regions was carried out from RNA transcripts. The first round of RT-PCR for the TCR CDR3 was performed with the HTBI primer set and the Qiagen OneStep RT-PCR kit. TCRdb applied fastp at Q25 and MiXCR to the public reads, then kept only in-frame beta chains. Here each entry gathers all rows of one CDR3 protein and keeps the most common genes and DNA. For this sample there are about 540,000 distinct CDR3 sequences; roughly 46% appear just once. The ten top clones hold 8.2% of the sample. Sequenced sample: peripheral blood or thyroid tissue (not recorded which). The origin of the receptors is a woman under 30 with Graves' hyperthyroidism. Donor details come from another sample of the same person, matched by shared clones.

This rearrangement joins TRBV9 to TRBJ2-2; TRBD1 agrees at 8 bases. Per germline, CDR1 SGDLS and CDR2 YYNGEE. The V segment lost 0 bases and the J segment 6 bases; nucleotides outside the gene matches: 7. The CDR3 contains 16 residues. The CDR3 loop reads CASSVAWDRTSGELFF. The DNA for the CDR3 is TGTGCCAGCAGCGTAGCCTGGGACAGGACATCCGGGGAGCTGTTTTTT.

The V call is TRBV7-3, the J call TRBJ1-5; D might be TRBD1 (6 bases). The CDR3 has 15 residues. Per the germline V gene, CDR1 is SGHTA and CDR2 is FQGTGA. Trimming shortened V by 5 bases and J by 4 bases, and 15 bases separated the two germline ends. The DNA for the CDR3 is TGTGCCAGCAGCCTTTTCGGGACACCGAATCAGCCCCAGCATTTT. It translates to CASSLFGTPNQPQHF.

This clonotype was seen only a few times. This sequence joins TRBV15 and TRBJ1-2; D not certain. Germline CDR1 is LNHNV and CDR2 is YYDKDF (reference sequence). V was clipped by 3 bases and J by 0 bases, with 5 bases between them. The CDR3 consists of 13 residues. CDR3 nucleotide sequence: TGTGCCACCAGCAGGGGAGCTAACTATGGCTACACCTTC. It specifies CATSRGANYGYTF.

This clonotype was picked up a small number of times. The V and J genes are TRBV14 and TRBJ2-7; D not resolved. The CDR3 is 15 amino acids. The V end was cut by 3 bases, the J end by 0 bases, with 12 bases between. Germline CDR1 and CDR2: SGHDN and FVKESK. The CDR3 protein is CASSQKGWGSYEQYF. As DNA, the CDR3 is TGTGCCAGCAGCCAGAAAGGTTGGGGCTCCTACGAGCAGTACTTC.

Worth noting for this clonotype: This clone may be a read error of a much larger clone one base away. The chain has TRBV20-1 and TRBJ1-4, with D perhaps TRBD1 (5 bases). Germline lookup yields CDR1 DFQATT and CDR2 SNEGSKA (reference sequence). V lost 6 bases, J lost 4 bases, and 15 bases lay in between. There are 14 residues in the CDR3. The CDR3 loop is CSARSGGDNEKLFF. The CDR3 coding sequence is TGCAGTGCCCGGAGCGGGGGGGATAATGAAAAACTGTTTTTT.

The chain combines TRBV14 with TRBJ2-7; 10 nucleotides line up with TRBD2. The CDR3 sequence is 15 residues long. Trimming at V came to 7 bases and at J to 4 bases, leaving 10 bases not matched to a gene. The germline CDR1 and CDR2 sequences are SGHDN and FVKESK. The CDR3 protein is CASTFSGRAGYEQYF. Written as DNA, the CDR3 is TGTGCCAGCACCTTCAGCGGGAGGGCCGGATACGAGCAGTACTTC. Looking up the rest from reference TRBV14 and TRBJ2-7 gives the full variable domain: EAGVTQFPSHSVIEKGQTVTLRCDPISGHDNLYWYRRVMGKEIKFLLHFVKESKQDESGMPNNRFLAERTGGTYSTLKVQPAELEDSGVYFCASTFSGRAGYEQYFGPGTRLTVT.

The sample holds one count of this clonotype. The chain recombines TRBV19 with TRBJ2-7; TRBD1 is a possible D gene (5 bases). Germline V gene data show CDR1 as LNHDA and CDR2 as SQIVND (reference sequence). The V end was cut by 9 bases, the J end by 7 bases, with 19 bases between. This CDR3 is 13 amino acids long. The CDR3 sequence is CASSPLDQGEQYF. Written as DNA, the CDR3 is TGTGCCAGCTCACCCTTGGACCAGGGTGAGCAGTACTTC.

This clonotype has only a few counts. This chain links TRBV7-8 with TRBJ1-5; tentatively, D is TRBD1 (5 bases). Germline V lookup: CDR1 SGHVS, CDR2 FQNEAQ. Deletions cut 3 bases from V and 3 bases from J, with 15 bases between. The CDR3 has 16 residues. CDR3 coding DNA: TGTGCCAGCAGCTTTGAACCGGGACGGCACAATCAGCCCCAGCATTTT. The encoded protein is CASSFEPGRHNQPQHF.

V gene TRBV20-1 combines with J gene TRBJ1-5; maybe TRBD1 (5 bases). Trimming pared 6 bases from V and 5 bases from J, leaving 8 bases between. Germline V gene sequence: CDR1 DFQATT, CDR2 SNEGSKA (reference sequence). This CDR3 comprises 11 residues. DNA of the CDR3: TGCAGTGCCTGGGGGTATCAGCCCCAGCATTTT. Protein product: CSAWGYQPQHF.

The J gene is TRBJ1-3, the V gene TRBV24-1; D gene uncertain. CDR3 length: 11 amino acids. The germline CDR1 and CDR2 sequences are KGHDR and SFDVKD. Deletions cut 5 bases from V and 8 bases from J, with 6 bases between. This chain's CDR3 is CATSATDTIYF. CDR3 bases: TGTGCCACCAGTGCCACAGACACCATATATTTT.

In its sample, this clonotype was seen many times. The gene calls are TRBV7-8 and TRBJ1-2, with a possible D match to TRBD1 (6 bases). V lost 8 bases to trimming and J lost 3 bases, with 16 bases between them. CDR1 is SGHVS and CDR2 is FQNEAQ in the germline V gene. This CDR3 is built from 14 residues. The CDR3 loop is CASEPGTSDYGYTF. Written as DNA, the CDR3 is TGTGCCAGCGAACCAGGGACATCGGACTATGGCTACACCTTC.

Points on this clonotype: The conserved final phenylalanine or tryptophan is absent from the CDR3, which likely points to a read error. The V gene is TRBV2, the J gene TRBJ1-1; possible D gene TRBD1, 5 bases. Germline values: CDR1 SNHLY, CDR2 FYNNEI. The CDR3 runs to 17 residues. The V end was cut by 2 bases, the J end by 0 bases, with 16 bases between. The CDR3 here is CASSESSAGPMNTEAFL. Here the CDR3 DNA reads TGTGCCAGCAGTGAAAGTTCGGCAGGGCCTATGAACACTGAAGCTTTCCTT.

This clonotype was counted at least ten times. This chain joins TRBV2 and TRBJ1-2; tentatively, D is TRBD1 (5 bases). Germline values: CDR1 SNHLY, CDR2 FYNNEI. The CDR3 length is 14 residues. Trimming removed 0 bases at V and 7 bases at J, with 12 bases between. CDR3 sequence reads: CASSEAPGFSGYTF. The DNA for the CDR3 is TGTGCCAGCAGTGAAGCGCCAGGGTTTAGTGGCTACACCTTC.

This clonotype was recorded at least ten times. The chain joins TRBV10-3 to TRBJ1-1; D gene unclear. Trimming took off 5 bases at V and 4 bases at J, with 17 bases between the two ends. CDR1 and CDR2 from the germline V gene are ENHRY and SYGVKD. The CDR3 contains 15 residues. CDR3 in amino acids: CAISRGANEGTEAFF. In nucleotides, the CDR3 is TGTGCCATCAGTAGAGGTGCAAACGAGGGCACTGAAGCTTTCTTT.

In regard to this clonotype: A read error may explain this, as a much larger clone is one base away. The J gene is TRBJ2-5, the V gene TRBV7-9; D unresolved. Germline V gene data show CDR1 as SEHNR and CDR2 as FQNEAQ (reference sequence). This CDR3 contains 14 residues. This chain's CDR3 is CTSSFSAGGETQYF. In DNA form, the CDR3 reads TGTACCAGCAGCTTTTCGGCAGGCGGAGAGACCCAGTACTTC.

As regards this clonotype: Given the absence of the conserved phenylalanine or tryptophan at the CDR3 end, a read error is likely. Because the CDR3's place on the DNA is in doubt, the DNA is left out and the CDR3 is given as listed by TCRdb. The chain links TRBV2 to TRBJ1-1; TRBD1 reflects the table's D call only, with no check against the DNA. Both ends counted, the CDR3 spans 8 residues. Germline CDR1 reads SNHLY; CDR2 reads FYNNEI. The CDR3 reads CASSEEGL.

Comments on this clonotype: A read error is possible here, since a much larger clone lies one base away. The chain employs TRBV10-3 and TRBJ2-7; possibly TRBD2 for D (6 bases). The CDR3 loop spans 14 amino acids. Germline CDR1 and CDR2: ENHRY and SYGVKD. Here the CDR3 reads CASSDPSETYEQYF. Written as DNA, the CDR3 is TGTGCCAGCAGTGATCCTAGCGAGACCTACGAGCAGTACTTC.

This clonotype was counted between two and nine times. In this CDR3 the conserved last residue, phenylalanine or tryptophan, is missing, so a read error is likely. This chain joins TRBV7-9 and TRBJ1-1; D unclear. The V and J ends lost 2 bases and 11 bases respectively, with 12 bases between them. Germline V gene sequence: CDR1 SEHNR, CDR2 FQNEAQ (reference sequence). The CDR3 is 12 residues long. CDR3 amino acids: CASSLSVGPAFL. CDR3 coding DNA: TGTGCCAGCAGCTTATCAGTCGGGCCGGCTTTCCTT.

CDR3 bases: TGTGCCAGTAACGACAGGAAAGAGACCCAGTACTTC. This translates into CASNDRKETQYF. V is TRBV19 and J is TRBJ2-5; a possible D gene is TRBD1 (6 bases). CDR1 LNHDA and CDR2 SQIVND come from the germline V gene (reference sequence). This CDR3 spans 12 amino acids. V gave up 7 bases and J gave up 3 bases, with 9 bases separating them.

The J gene is TRBJ1-2, the V gene TRBV30; D gene uncertain. Trimming took off 1 base at V and 3 bases at J, with 15 bases between the two ends. The CDR3 is 15 amino acids. Germline V gives CDR1 GTSNPN, CDR2 SVGIG (reference sequence). CDR3: CAWSEGPARDYGYTF. Written as DNA, the CDR3 is TGTGCCTGGAGTGAGGGCCCGGCCCGGGACTATGGCTACACCTTC. Combining the CDR3 with reference TRBV30 and TRBJ1-2 gives the whole variable domain SQTIHQWPATLVQPVGSPLSLECTVEGTSNPNLYWYRQAAGRGLQLLFYSVGIGQISSEVPQNLSASRPQDRQFILSSKKLLLSDSGFYLCAWSEGPARDYGYTFGSGTRLTVV.

This clonotype has more than one count but fewer than ten. The chain couples TRBV2 to TRBJ1-4; D possibly corresponds to TRBD1 (6 bases). The V gene's germline CDR1 is SNHLY and CDR2 FYNNEI. Trimming removed 6 bases at V and 3 bases at J, with 17 bases between. This CDR3 has 16 amino acids. CDR3 sequence (DNA): TGTGCCAGCAGGTCACAGGGCGGAGGGCCTAATGAAAAACTGTTTTTT. It yields the protein CASRSQGGGPNEKLFF.

This clonotype occurred many times. V gene TRBV24-1 combines with J gene TRBJ1-4; TRBD1 is a possible D gene (5 bases). The CDR3 is made up of 14 amino acids. Germline CDR1 is KGHDR and CDR2 is SFDVKD. Trimming stripped 6 bases from V and 5 bases from J, with 12 bases between. The chain's CDR3 is CATSPRDGNEKLFF. The CDR3, as DNA: TGTGCCACCAGTCCCCGGGACGGAAATGAAAAACTGTTTTTT.

This clonotype came up a few times. V gene TRBV4-1 combines with J gene TRBJ1-5; D remains ambiguous. Germline assignment: CDR1 MGHRA and CDR2 YSYEKL. Deletions cut 8 bases from V and 6 bases from J, with 17 bases between. This CDR3 comprises 14 residues. CDR3 amino acids: CASSLDGVSQPQHF. CDR3 DNA sequence: TGCGCCAGCTCACTTGATGGGGTGAGTCAGCCCCAGCATTTT.

Regarding this clonotype: This clone may be a read error of a much larger clone one base away. The chain links TRBV7-9 to TRBJ1-2, with unresolved D. Germline-derived CDR1 and CDR2 are SEHNR and FQNEAQ (reference sequence). The germline V and J ends were trimmed by 5 bases and 5 bases, with 15 bases remaining between them. The CDR3 spans 14 residues. CDR3 nucleotides: TGTGCCAGCAGCCCGGTCGGGCAGAATTATGGCTACACCTTC. It translates to CASSPVGQNYGYTF.

This clonotype has just a few counts. V usage is TRBV12-3 or TRBV12-4 and J usage is TRBJ2-7, with D perhaps matching TRBD2 (6 bases). V shed 7 bases and J shed 7 bases, with 17 bases lying between them. The CDR3 covers 13 residues. This chain's CDR3 is CASTGGVSWEQYF. CDR3 sequence (DNA): TGTGCCAGCACAGGAGGGGTTTCGTGGGAGCAGTACTTC.

This chain joins TRBV29-1 and TRBJ2-5, with 7 bases lining up with TRBD2. Germline CDR1 is SQVTM and CDR2 is ANQGSEA. This CDR3 contains 16 residues. Germline trimming cut 5 bases from V and 2 bases from J; bases unmatched to any gene: 14. CDR3 sequence reads: CSVLPGPGGLQETQYF. In DNA form, the CDR3 reads TGCAGCGTTCTGCCGGGTCCGGGAGGTTTACAAGAGACCCAGTACTTC.

This clonotype was found many times. The chain joins TRBV20-1 to TRBJ1-5; TRBD1 matches 8 bases. Germline trimming cut 3 bases from V and 3 bases from J; bases unmatched to any gene: 1. CDR1 is DFQATT, CDR2 SNEGSKA, per germline (reference sequence). CDR3 length: 13 residues. Written as DNA, the CDR3 is TGCAGTGCTAGGACAGGGGTCAATCAGCCCCAGCATTTT. As protein: CSARTGVNQPQHF.

In this sample, this clonotype turned up a few times. Given a much more abundant clone one base away, this may be a read error. The chain uses TRBV6-5 and TRBJ2-5; D is unclear. Trimming shortened V by 5 bases and J by 0 bases, and 4 bases separated the two germline ends. CDR3 length equals 12 residues. Germline CDR1 reads MNHEY; CDR2 reads SVGAGI. The chain's CDR3 is CASSDNQETQYF. Here the CDR3 DNA reads TGTGCCAGCAGTGACAACCAAGAGACCCAGTACTTC.

The chain carries TRBV29-1 and TRBJ1-1; D gene ambiguous. The CDR3 has 14 residues. Per the germline V gene, CDR1 is SQVTM and CDR2 is ANQGSEA. Trimming left V 8 bases short and J 2 bases short, with 18 bases between. CDR3 nucleotides: TGCAGCTCACCACCGGTTGACGGCAACACTGAAGCTTTCTTT. Amino acid sequence: CSSPPVDGNTEAFF.